This passage covers 22 T cell receptor beta chains from one sample sequenced in a study of vaccination and CD4 T cells after COVID-19. The time point was: late sampling 161 to 241 days after vaccination in a few convalescent patients. Treatment specified: roughly 10-day PBMC culture with coronavirus spike peptide pools or control peptides (ViraFEST assay). The Oncomine TCR Beta short-read assay generated sequence data from the DNA of cultured CD4+ T cells. TCRdb analysed the PCR reads with MiXCR anew, one entry per CDR3 protein. The repertoire holds about 26,000 distinct CDR3 sequences, with about 40% as singletons. No antigen is known for these receptors. The input for sequencing was CD4+ T cells from blood, cultured in vitro, taken about 7 months after SARS-CoV-2 vaccination. The receptor set was obtained from a human donor who had recovered from COVID-19.

The chain is built from TRBV20-1 and TRBJ2-7; maybe TRBD2 (6 bases). CDR3 length: 12 amino acids. Germline loops: CDR1 DFQATT, CDR2 SNEGSKA (reference sequence). Between the trimmed V and J ends, which lost 1 base and 3 bases, there was a span of 7 bases. CDR3 coding DNA: TGCAGTGCTAGAGGGGACTTCTACGAGCAGTACTTC. Translated: CSARGDFYEQYF.

This chain connects TRBV7-3 to TRBJ2-3; the D gene is possibly TRBD2 (7 bases). The CDR3 consists of 16 residues. V was cut by 5 bases and J by 7 bases, with 22 bases left in between. The germline gives CDR1 SGHTA, CDR2 FQGTGA. The CDR3 nucleotides are TGTGCCAGCAGCCCCAGTGGGGGGGCGGTGGGAAATACGCAGTATTTT. Translated, it gives CASSPSGGAVGNTQYF. The full variable domain, in which reference TRBV7-3 and TRBJ2-3 provide the parts outside the CDR3, is GAGVSQTPSNKVTEKGKYVELRCDPISGHTALYWYRQSLGQGPEFLIYFQGTGAADDSGLPNDRFFAVRPEGSVSTLKIQRTERGDSAVYLCASSPSGGAVGNTQYFGPGTRLTVL.

This chain uses TRBV24-1 with TRBJ2-7, with D possibly being TRBD1 (6 bases). Trimming took off 3 bases at V and 4 bases at J, with 12 bases between the two ends. Germline loops: CDR1 KGHDR, CDR2 SFDVKD. There are 14 residues in the CDR3. CDR3 amino acids: CATSDHRVVYEQYF. Written as DNA, the CDR3 is TGTGCCACCAGTGATCACAGGGTCGTTTACGAGCAGTACTTC.

The chain is built from TRBV4-1 and TRBJ2-6; no firm D call. Trimming pared 0 bases from V and 2 bases from J, leaving 8 bases between. Germline CDR1 MGHRA, CDR2 YSYEKL. The length of the CDR3 is 16 residues. The CDR3 loop reads CASSQDQFPGANVLTF. The CDR3 DNA is TGCGCCAGCAGCCAAGATCAGTTCCCTGGGGCCAACGTCCTGACTTTC.

The chain joins TRBV6-2 or TRBV6-3 to TRBJ2-7, with 14 bases lining up with TRBD2. The CDR3 covers 17 residues. Germline-derived CDR1 and CDR2 are MNHEY and SVGEGT. Losses at the gene ends were 6 bases for V and 4 bases for J; bases not matched to a gene: 11. The CDR3, as DNA: TGTGCCAGCAGCATACAGTCGGGACTAGCGGGGGAGTACGAGCAGTACTTC. Amino acids: CASSIQSGLAGEYEQYF.

The V call is TRBV7-6, the J call TRBJ2-7; 7 nucleotides align to TRBD1. CDR3 length: 13 amino acids. Germline values: CDR1 SGHVS, CDR2 FNYEAQ. V lost 5 bases and J lost 6; bases outside the gene matches: 7. CDR3 bases: TGTGCCAGCAGCCGATCACAGGGGAGCGAGCAGTACTTC. This codes for CASSRSQGSEQYF.

The rearrangement links TRBV7-7 to TRBJ2-5; perhaps D is TRBD1 or TRBD2 (5 bases each). The length of the CDR3 is 16 residues. The germline V gene has CDR1 SSHAT and CDR2 FNYEAQ (reference sequence). Trimming removed 5 bases from V and 5 bases from J, with 21 bases in between. The CDR3 spells CASSPGPAVYGETQYF. CDR3 nucleotide sequence: TGTGCCAGCAGCCCGGGACCGGCAGTGTATGGGGAGACCCAGTACTTC. Combining the CDR3 with reference TRBV7-7 and TRBJ2-5 gives the whole variable domain GAGVSQSPRYKVTKRGQDVTLRCDPISSHATLYWYQQALGQGPEFLTYFNYEAQPDKSGLPSDRFSAERPEGSISTLTIQRTEQRDSAMYRCASSPGPAVYGETQYFGPGTRLLVL.

The gene calls are TRBV7-9 and TRBJ1-5; D unresolved. The V gene's germline CDR1 is SEHNR and CDR2 FQNEAQ (reference sequence). Trimming shortened V by 3 bases and J by 2 bases, and 11 bases separated the two germline ends. The CDR3 contains 15 residues. CDR3 region: CASSLRGWGNQPQHF. The DNA of the CDR3 is TGTGCCAGCAGCTTGCGGGGTTGGGGCAATCAGCCCCAGCATTTT. The variable domain in full, with the rest retrieved from reference TRBV7-9 and TRBJ1-5, is DTGVSQNPRHKITKRGQNVTFRCDPISEHNRLYWYRQTLGQGPEFLTYFQNEAQLEKSRLLSDRFSAERPKGSFSTLEIQRTEQGDSAMYLCASSLRGWGNQPQHFGDGTRLSIL.

V and J are TRBV29-1 and TRBJ2-5, with no clear D. Per germline, CDR1 SQVTM and CDR2 ANQGSEA. This CDR3 is 11 amino acids long. The V and J ends lost 0 bases and 3 bases respectively, with 2 bases between them. The CDR3 sequence: CSVEDKETQYF. In nucleotides, the CDR3 is TGCAGCGTTGAAGATAAAGAGACCCAGTACTTC. The full variable domain, in which reference TRBV29-1 and TRBJ2-5 provide the parts outside the CDR3, is SAVISQKPSRDICQRGTSLTIQCQVDSQVTMMFWYRQQPGQSLTLIATANQGSEATYESGFVIDKFPISRPNLTFSTLTVSNMSPEDSSIYLCSVEDKETQYFGPGTRLLVL.

This clonotype is termed medium-sized. The chain uses TRBV7-9 and TRBJ1-1, with D uncertain. This CDR3 comprises 11 residues. With 5 bases removed from V and 9 bases from J, the gap between germline ends came to 10 bases. Germline V gene data show CDR1 as SEHNR and CDR2 as FQNEAQ (reference sequence). The CDR3 here is CASSNRAQAFF. CDR3 bases: TGTGCCAGCAGCAACCGGGCTCAAGCTTTCTTT.

V gene TRBV7-9 combines with J gene TRBJ1-1; 9 bases line up with TRBD1. This CDR3 has 15 amino acids. V was clipped by 1 base and J by 0 bases; unmatched bases: 0. The germline V gene has CDR1 SEHNR and CDR2 FQNEAQ (reference sequence). Here the CDR3 reads CASSLGDRVNTEAFF. CDR3 nucleotide sequence: TGTGCCAGCAGCTTAGGGGACAGGGTGAACACTGAAGCTTTCTTT. Using reference TRBV7-9 and TRBJ1-1 for the parts outside the CDR3, the full variable domain is DTGVSQNPRHKITKRGQNVTFRCDPISEHNRLYWYRQTLGQGPEFLTYFQNEAQLEKSRLLSDRFSAERPKGSFSTLEIQRTEQGDSAMYLCASSLGDRVNTEAFFGQGTRLTVV.

J is TRBJ2-5 and V is TRBV19; TRBD1 aligns across 9 bases. The V and J ends lost 6 bases and 3 bases, in that order; junction bases with no gene match: 11. The length of the CDR3 is 16 residues. Looked up from germline, CDR1 is LNHDA and CDR2 is SQIVND (reference sequence). The CDR3, as DNA: TGTGCCAGTAGCGCTTCGACAGGGGGTCTGGAAGAGACCCAGTACTTC. Translation gives CASSASTGGLEETQYF.

This clonotype occurred once. The chain is built from TRBV6-1 and TRBJ2-6; D uncertain. Germline V gene sequence: CDR1 MNHNS, CDR2 SASEGT. The CDR3 consists of 17 residues. The V end was cut by 0 bases, the J end by 0 bases, with 9 bases between. CDR3 sequence (DNA): TGTGCCAGCAGTGAAGCGTTGGCGGCCTCTGGGGCCAACGTCCTGACTTTC. Protein: CASSEALAASGANVLTF.

The table lists this clonotype with a few counts. The J gene is TRBJ1-6, the V gene TRBV7-2; maybe TRBD1 (5 bases). This CDR3 is built from 15 residues. From germline, CDR1 is SGHTA and CDR2 FQGNSA. Trimming stripped 5 bases from V and 7 bases from J, with 15 bases between. The CDR3: CASSPQRRDNSPLHF. The CDR3 DNA reads as TGTGCCAGCAGCCCCCAACGGAGGGACAATTCACCCCTCCACTTT. The whole variable domain, filled in from reference TRBV7-2 and TRBJ1-6, reads GAGVSQSPSNKVTEKGKDVELRCDPISGHTALYWYRQSLGQGLEFLIYFQGNSAPDKSGLPSDRFSAERTGGSVSTLTIQRTQQEDSAVYLCASSPQRRDNSPLHFGNGTRLTVT.

The V call is TRBV29-1, the J call TRBJ1-1, with 8 bases that match TRBD1. Germline V gene sequence: CDR1 SQVTM, CDR2 ANQGSEA. The ends lost 3 bases at V and 0 bases at J; junction bases unmatched: 12. CDR3 length: 17 residues. CDR3 sequence: CSVDGEVGQGMNTEAFF. The CDR3 DNA reads TGCAGCGTTGACGGAGAGGTCGGACAGGGCATGAACACTGAAGCTTTCTTT. Using reference TRBV29-1 and TRBJ1-1 for the parts outside the CDR3, the full variable domain is SAVISQKPSRDICQRGTSLTIQCQVDSQVTMMFWYRQQPGQSLTLIATANQGSEATYESGFVIDKFPISRPNLTFSTLTVSNMSPEDSSIYLCSVDGEVGQGMNTEAFFGQGTRLTVV.

The genes are TRBV10-2 and TRBJ2-7; D is uncertain. CDR1 and CDR2 (germline): WSHSY, SAAADI. The CDR3 runs 14 residues. V was cut by 1 base and J by 0 bases, with 7 bases left in between. The CDR3 is CASSELWDSYEQYF. CDR3 coding DNA: TGCGCCAGCAGTGAGTTATGGGACTCCTACGAGCAGTACTTC.

The chain combines TRBV7-9 with TRBJ2-7; no definite D call. The ends were cut back, 1 base at V and 5 bases at J, with 9 bases in the middle. The CDR3 covers 13 residues. The V gene's germline CDR1 is SEHNR and CDR2 FQNEAQ (reference sequence). The CDR3: CASSLGAHDEQYF. CDR3 in DNA: TGTGCCAGCAGCTTAGGGGCCCATGACGAGCAGTACTTC.

This clonotype has more than one count but fewer than ten. The chain combines TRBV6-1 with TRBJ2-5, with D possibly matching TRBD2 (6 bases). This CDR3 contains 13 residues. Germline V gene data show CDR1 as MNHNS and CDR2 as SASEGT. V dropped 3 bases and J dropped 5 bases, with 10 bases sitting between them. The CDR3 reads CASSDSGGETQYF. For the CDR3, the DNA is TGTGCCAGCAGTGATAGCGGCGGGGAGACCCAGTACTTC.

V is TRBV20-1 and J is TRBJ2-1, with D possibly being TRBD2 (6 bases). Germline loops: CDR1 DFQATT, CDR2 SNEGSKA (reference sequence). The germline V and J ends were trimmed by 5 bases and 10 bases, with 18 bases remaining between them. The CDR3 runs 13 residues. The CDR3 protein is CSAGWRVSVEQFF. The CDR3 nucleotides are TGCAGTGCTGGCTGGAGGGTTTCTGTGGAGCAGTTCTTC.

V gene TRBV20-1 combines with J gene TRBJ2-3, with D perhaps matching TRBD2 (5 bases). The germline V gene has CDR1 DFQATT and CDR2 SNEGSKA (reference sequence). V was trimmed by 1 base and J by 4 bases, leaving 12 bases between them. The CDR3 runs to 14 residues. CDR3 DNA sequence: TGCAGTGCTAGAGCGGGGAGTAACGCAGATACGCAGTATTTT. This sequence encodes CSARAGSNADTQYF.

This chain links TRBV20-1 with TRBJ1-1; no clear D gene. The CDR3 spans 10 residues. Trimming stripped 2 bases from V and 9 bases from J, with 7 bases between. Looked up from germline, CDR1 is DFQATT and CDR2 is SNEGSKA (reference sequence). The DNA of the CDR3 is TGCAGTGCTAGAACTGGGAAAGCTTTCTTT. Its protein product is CSARTGKAFF.

The chain employs TRBV6-1 and TRBJ2-6, with D uncertain. Germline values: CDR1 MNHNS, CDR2 SASEGT. V shed 9 bases and J shed 0 bases, with 9 bases lying between them. The CDR3 contains 14 residues. CDR3 sequence: CASRRSSGANVLTF. CDR3 bases: TGTGCCAGTCGGCGCTCCTCTGGGGCCAACGTCCTGACTTTC.